The rows below give T cell receptor beta chains drawn from one sample of a study of blood T cell repertoires in COVID-19. Here immunoSEQ multiplex PCR was the method, and the copy in TCRdb shows in-frame clones only, minus some. The data hold approximately 44,000 clones, with around 88% observed a single time. The sample was peripheral blood. The receptor set was obtained from a human donor in a cohort sampled during active COVID-19. CDR3s include the opening cysteine and the closing phenylalanine or tryptophan. D genes are given only for firm matches. The listing skips clone size in some rows; elsewhere it reads once, few, many or a size class.

V: TRBV27; length: 16; D: -; J: TRBJ2-2; size: -; DNA: TGTGCCAGCAGTTTATTGGGCGGGGTAAACACCGGGGAGCTGTTTTTT; CDR3: CASSLLGGVNTGELFF
V: TRBV5-1; length: 18; D: TRBD1; J: TRBJ2-3; size: -; DNA: TGCGCCAGCAGCGCCGGGACAGGATATAACTATCGCACAGATACGCAGTATTTT; CDR3: CASSAGTGYNYRTDTQYF
V: TRBV18; length: 15; D: -; J: TRBJ2-2; size: -; DNA: TGTGCCAGCTCACCGCGAGACACCCACACCGGGGAGCTGTTTTTT; CDR3: CASSPRDTHTGELFF
V: TRBV7-2; length: 14; D: TRBD2; J: TRBJ2-3; size: -; DNA: TGTGCCAGCAGCTCGGGACTAGTTTTAGATACGCAGTATTTT; CDR3: CASSSGLVLDTQYF
V: TRBV20-1; length: 16; D: TRBD2; J: TRBJ2-5; size: -; DNA: TGCAGTGCTAGTGGGGACGTAGCGGGGAACCAAGAGACCCAGTACTTC; CDR3: CSASGDVAGNQETQYF
V: TRBV1; length: 12; D: -; J: TRBJ1-1; size: -; DNA: TGCACCATACAGGATGGGAACACTGAAGCTTTCTTT; CDR3: CTIQDGNTEAFF
V: TRBV19; length: 13; D: -; J: TRBJ1-2; size: -; DNA: TGTGCCAGCCAACCAGAGCGATACTATGGCTACACCTTC; CDR3: CASQPERYYGYTF
V: TRBV25-1; length: 12; D: -; J: TRBJ2-2; size: -; DNA: TGTGCCAGCAGTGAGGCTCCCCTCGGGTTGTTTTTT; CDR3: CASSEAPLGLFF
V: TRBV25-1; length: 13; D: TRBD2; J: TRBJ2-7; size: -; DNA: TGTGCCAGCCGGGACTACGGCTCCTACGAGCAGTACTTC; CDR3: CASRDYGSYEQYF
V: TRBV9; length: 17; D: -; J: TRBJ1-3; size: -; DNA: TGTGCCAGCAGCGTATCCCCCCGTTCGGGGGCTGGAAACACCATATATTTT; CDR3: CASSVSPRSGAGNTIYF
V: TRBV5-5; length: 14; D: -; J: TRBJ1-3; size: -; DNA: TGTGCCAGCAGCGCCACAGGGTCTGGAAACACCATATATTTT; CDR3: CASSATGSGNTIYF
V: TRBV4-1; length: 15; D: -; J: TRBJ1-2; size: few; DNA: TGCGCCAGCAGCCAAGATGTCCTAACGAACTATGGCTACACCTTC; CDR3: CASSQDVLTNYGYTF
V: TRBV30; length: 16; D: TRBD2; J: TRBJ2-6; size: -; DNA: TGTGCCTGGAGCGGGGGGGGTCACTCTGGGGCCAACGTCCTGACTTTC; CDR3: CAWSGGGHSGANVLTF
V: TRBV12-3/TRBV12-4; length: 13; D: TRBD1; J: TRBJ2-1; size: -; DNA: TGTGCCAGCAGTTTCCCAGGGGGCGGTGAGCAGTTCTTC; CDR3: CASSFPGGGEQFF
V: TRBV5-1; length: 13; D: -; J: TRBJ2-3; size: -; DNA: TGCGCCAGCAGCTTGTCTCTTCGGGATACGCAGTATTTT; CDR3: CASSLSLRDTQYF
V: TRBV18; length: 15; D: -; J: TRBJ2-7; size: -; DNA: TGTGCCAGCTCACCGCAGGTAGGAGGGGTTTACGAGCAGTACTTC; CDR3: CASSPQVGGVYEQYF
V: TRBV27; length: 15; D: TRBD1; J: TRBJ1-6; size: -; DNA: TGTGCCAGCAGTTTATTCACGACAGGGACCTCACCCCTCCACTTT; CDR3: CASSLFTTGTSPLHF
V: TRBV9; length: 15; D: TRBD1; J: TRBJ1-2; size: -; DNA: TGTGCCAGCAGCGTAGAAGGACAGGGACTCTATGGCTACACCTTC; CDR3: CASSVEGQGLYGYTF
V: TRBV7-2; length: 15; D: -; J: TRBJ1-4; size: -; DNA: TGTGCCAGCAGCTTAAGGCGAGGGTTTAATGAAAAACTGTTTTTT; CDR3: CASSLRRGFNEKLFF
V: TRBV6-5; length: 13; D: -; J: TRBJ1-3; size: -; DNA: TGTGCCGGAGGAATAGGTTCTGGAAACACCATATATTTT; CDR3: CAGGIGSGNTIYF
V: TRBV6-5; length: 12; D: TRBD1; J: TRBJ1-2; size: -; DNA: TGTGCCAGCAGGGGACAGGATGGTGGCTACACCTTC; CDR3: CASRGQDGGYTF
V: TRBV7-9; length: 16; D: -; J: TRBJ1-6; size: -; DNA: TGTGCCAGCAGCCCATTGGGGGGGGGAGAGAATTCACCCCTCCACTTT; CDR3: CASSPLGGGENSPLHF
V: TRBV6-5; length: 15; D: TRBD1; J: TRBJ2-3; size: -; DNA: TGTGCCAGCAGATTTGACAGGGGGCGCACAGATACGCAGTATTTT; CDR3: CASRFDRGRTDTQYF
V: TRBV20-1; length: 12; D: -; J: TRBJ2-3; size: -; DNA: TGCAGTGCGAGTCTAGAAGACCATACGCAGTATTTT; CDR3: CSASLEDHTQYF
V: TRBV14; length: 17; D: -; J: TRBJ1-1; size: -; DNA: TGTGCCAGCAGCCCGAGGCCCATTGCGGGGAGGAACACTGAAGCTTTCTTT; CDR3: CASSPRPIAGRNTEAFF
V: TRBV4-1; length: 15; D: -; J: TRBJ1-2; size: -; DNA: TGCGCCAGCAGCCAAGGGGGAGCCGCTAACTATGGCTACACCTTC; CDR3: CASSQGGAANYGYTF
V: TRBV13; length: 16; D: -; J: TRBJ2-3; size: -; DNA: TGTGCCAGCAGCTTATTTCGGGGGTATCAAGCAGATACGCAGTATTTT; CDR3: CASSLFRGYQADTQYF
V: TRBV24-1; length: 18; D: TRBD2; J: TRBJ2-5; size: -; DNA: TGTGCCACCAGTGATTTGGTGGGGCAGCGGGGGGGCGCCGAGACCCAGTACTTC; CDR3: CATSDLVGQRGGAETQYF
V: TRBV5-8; length: 15; D: -; J: TRBJ1-1; size: -; DNA: TGTGCCAGCAGCTTGATGGCAGGCGTTGTCACTGAAGCTTTCTTT; CDR3: CASSLMAGVVTEAFF
V: TRBV27; length: 13; D: -; J: TRBJ1-6; size: -; DNA: TGTGCCAGCAGTTTAACCCTCATTCAGCCCCTCCACTTT; CDR3: CASSLTLIQPLHF
V: TRBV5-1; length: 13; D: -; J: TRBJ1-1; size: -; DNA: TGCGCCAGCACAGGAGGGGCGAACACTGAAGCTTTCTTT; CDR3: CASTGGANTEAFF
V: TRBV7-9; length: 16; D: TRBD1; J: TRBJ1-1; size: -; DNA: TGTGCCAGCAGCCTCGGAACAGGGGGAAAGAACACTGAAGCTTTCTTT; CDR3: CASSLGTGGKNTEAFF
V: TRBV6-5; length: 13; D: -; J: TRBJ1-1; size: few; DNA: TGTGCCAGCAGTCCAGCGATGAACACTGAAGCTTTCTTT; CDR3: CASSPAMNTEAFF
V: TRBV29-1; length: 14; D: TRBD2; J: TRBJ2-3; size: -; DNA: TGCAGCGTAGCACTAGCGGGGTTCACAGATACGCAGTATTTT; CDR3: CSVALAGFTDTQYF
V: TRBV19; length: 15; D: -; J: TRBJ2-7; size: few; DNA: TGTGCCAGTAGTATTGCTGGACACTCGAACTACGAGCAGTACTTC; CDR3: CASSIAGHSNYEQYF
V: TRBV5-8; length: 15; D: TRBD2; J: TRBJ2-2; size: -; DNA: TGTGCCAGCAGCGAAGCGGGGGGATACACCGGGGAGCTGTTTTTT; CDR3: CASSEAGGYTGELFF
V: TRBV30; length: 14; D: -; J: TRBJ1-1; size: -; DNA: TGTGCCTCGCAGGGTCCGGGGGTCAACACTGAAGCTTTCTTT; CDR3: CASQGPGVNTEAFF
V: TRBV24-1; length: 13; D: -; J: TRBJ1-5; size: -; DNA: TGTGCCACCAGTGATTTATCTAATCAGCCCCAGCATTTT; CDR3: CATSDLSNQPQHF
V: TRBV30; length: 14; D: TRBD1; J: TRBJ2-7; size: -; DNA: TGTGCCTGGAGTGTGTGGACAGGGTTAGGCGAGCAGTACTTC; CDR3: CAWSVWTGLGEQYF
V: TRBV6-2/TRBV6-3; length: 16; D: -; J: TRBJ2-7; size: -; DNA: TGTGCCAGCAGTTACTCCTCGGGGGGCCCTCTTTACGAGCAGTACTTC; CDR3: CASSYSSGGPLYEQYF
V: TRBV6-6; length: 15; D: -; J: TRBJ1-4; size: -; DNA: TGTGCCAGCAGTTCCAGTCAGGGCTTAAGCGAAAAACTGTTTTTT; CDR3: CASSSSQGLSEKLFF
V: TRBV18; length: 13; D: TRBD1; J: TRBJ2-1; size: -; DNA: TGTGCCAGCTCACCCCGGACAGGGCATGAGCAGTTCTTC; CDR3: CASSPRTGHEQFF
V: TRBV5-5; length: 14; D: -; J: TRBJ1-1; size: -; DNA: TGTGCCAGCAGCTTGTGGCCCCCAAACACTGAAGCTTTCTTT; CDR3: CASSLWPPNTEAFF
V: TRBV6-5; length: 14; D: TRBD2; J: TRBJ2-1; size: -; DNA: TGTGCCAGCAGGGTACTAGCGGGGGAAAATGAGCAGTTCTTC; CDR3: CASRVLAGENEQFF
V: TRBV2; length: 14; D: -; J: TRBJ2-7; size: -; DNA: TGTGCCAGCAGCCCCCAGGGACAAACCGGCGAGCAGTACTTC; CDR3: CASSPQGQTGEQYF
V: TRBV14; length: 13; D: -; J: TRBJ1-1; size: -; DNA: TGTGCCAGCAGCCTTTCTATGAACACTGAAGCTTTCTTT; CDR3: CASSLSMNTEAFF
V: TRBV24-1; length: 19; D: -; J: TRBJ1-6; size: -; DNA: TGTGCCACCAGTCTAGTAGCGTCGGACAGAAGCTCCTATAATTCACCCCTCCACTTT; CDR3: CATSLVASDRSSYNSPLHF
V: TRBV2; length: 15; D: -; J: TRBJ1-4; size: few; DNA: TGTGCCAGCAGTCCTCAGACAGGCGCTAATGAAAAACTGTTTTTT; CDR3: CASSPQTGANEKLFF
V: TRBV11-2; length: 14; D: TRBD1; J: TRBJ2-7; size: -; DNA: TGTGCCAGCAGCCGGGGACAGGCCTACTACGAGCAGTACTTC; CDR3: CASSRGQAYYEQYF
V: TRBV10-3; length: 15; D: -; J: TRBJ1-2; size: -; DNA: TGTGCCATCAGCCGAGAACAAGGAGTATTGGGTGGCTACACCTTC; CDR3: CAISREQGVLGGYTF
V: TRBV7-9; length: 15; D: -; J: TRBJ2-7; size: -; DNA: TGTGCCAGCAGTACGACCGGCGGTAGCTCCTACGAGCAGTACTTC; CDR3: CASSTTGGSSYEQYF
V: TRBV7-6; length: 16; D: TRBD2; J: TRBJ2-3; size: -; DNA: TGTGCCAGCAGCACGGGACTAGCGGGGGGGACAGATACGCAGTATTTT; CDR3: CASSTGLAGGTDTQYF